The 18 T cell receptor beta chains below were found in one sample sequenced in a study of shared clonotypes between healthy human individuals. The table came from immunoSEQ multiplex PCR; TCRdb's copy has only in-frame clones and leaves some out. The profile shows about 960,000 clones, approximately 76% of them singletons. Material for sequencing was memory CD4+ T cells sorted from blood. Subset described: CD45RA-negative fraction. Source of these receptors: a young man in good health.

The chain couples TRBV29-1 to TRBJ1-2; TRBD1 is a possible D gene (5 bases). V was pared by 2 bases and J by 6 bases, with 13 bases between. The CDR3 spans 13 residues. Germline CDR1 is SQVTM and CDR2 is ANQGSEA. The CDR3 here is CSVEMAGNHGYTF. DNA of the CDR3: TGCAGCGTTGAAATGGCAGGGAACCATGGCTACACCTTC.

This chain connects TRBV30 to TRBJ1-1, with 7 bases matching TRBD1. V shed 3 bases and J 7 bases; nucleotides not matched to a gene: 8. The CDR3 is made up of 13 amino acids. Germline V lookup: CDR1 GTSNPN, CDR2 SVGIG (reference sequence). The CDR3 protein is CAWSATGYGEAFF. The CDR3 bases are TGTGCCTGGAGCGCGACAGGGTATGGTGAAGCTTTCTTT.

This sequence joins TRBV25-1 and TRBJ2-3, with D unclear. Between the trimmed V and J ends, which lost 3 bases and 2 bases, there was a span of 12 bases. CDR1 is MGHDK and CDR2 is SYGVNS in the germline V gene. This CDR3 has 15 residues. The CDR3 DNA sequence: TGTGCCAGCAGTGATCCGAATAATCCCACAGATACGCAGTATTTT. Translation gives CASSDPNNPTDTQYF.

The gene calls are TRBV4-2 and TRBJ1-5; 7 positions agree with TRBD1. The length of the CDR3 is 18 residues. Per germline, CDR1 LGHNA and CDR2 YNFKEQ. With 0 bases clipped from V and 2 bases from J, the junction kept 10 bases outside the gene matches. The CDR3 nucleotides are TGTGCCAGCAGCCAAGATGGGACAGCCATGGTAGGCAATCAGCCCCAGCATTTT. It yields the protein CASSQDGTAMVGNQPQHF.

The chain combines TRBV19 with TRBJ2-7, with D possibly matching TRBD1 (6 bases). In germline, CDR1 is LNHDA, CDR2 SQIVND (reference sequence). Trimming removed 4 bases at V and 7 bases at J, with 17 bases between. This CDR3 has 14 amino acids. DNA of the CDR3: TGTGCCAGTAGTAAAACAGGGTTTGAAGGTGAGCAGTACTTC. This translates into CASSKTGFEGEQYF.

This clone has a count of ten or more. This sample includes further DNA sequences coding for the same CDR3. The CDR3 region has the DNA TGTGCCAGCAGCCGTCCGGGGGAGCTGTTTTTT. Its protein product is CASSRPGELFF. The chain couples TRBV5-6 to TRBJ2-2; the D is unclear. Germline V gene lookup returns CDR1 SGHDT and CDR2 YYEEEE. The CDR3 has 11 amino acids. The V gene lost 4 bases and the J gene lost 8 bases, with 6 bases spanning the gap.

The chain employs TRBV9 and TRBJ2-1; TRBD2 matches 12 bases. V was clipped by 3 bases and J by 4 bases; unmatched bases: 2. This CDR3 comprises 15 residues. Germline V CDR1 and CDR2: SGDLS, YYNGEE. This chain's CDR3 is CASSDGLAGYNEQFF. Written as DNA, the CDR3 is TGTGCCAGCAGCGACGGACTAGCGGGATACAATGAGCAGTTCTTC.

This chain uses TRBV29-1 with TRBJ1-4; TRBD1 might be the D (6 bases). The germline V and J ends were trimmed by 5 bases and 3 bases, with 13 bases remaining between them. The CDR3 is 14 residues long. CDR1 is SQVTM and CDR2 is ANQGSEA in the germline V gene. In DNA form, the CDR3 reads TGCAGCGTTTCTACAGGGTATTCTAATGAAAAACTGTTTTTT. This gives the protein CSVSTGYSNEKLFF.

This chain uses TRBV19 with TRBJ2-5, with D tentatively TRBD1 (5 bases). This CDR3 has 15 amino acids. V gave up 3 bases and J gave up 5 bases, with 16 bases separating them. The germline gives CDR1 LNHDA, CDR2 SQIVND (reference sequence). The CDR3 loop reads CASSIDSRAWETQYF. The CDR3, as DNA: TGTGCCAGTAGTATTGACAGTAGGGCCTGGGAGACCCAGTACTTC.

The chain combines TRBV9 with TRBJ1-2, with D possibly being TRBD1 (6 bases). V was pared by 4 bases and J by 10 bases, with 17 bases between. Germline CDR1 SGDLS, CDR2 YYNGEE. This CDR3 comprises 13 residues. Written as DNA, the CDR3 is TGTGCCAGCAGCAACTTCGGCCGGGACACCTACACCTTC. Its protein product is CASSNFGRDTYTF.

This clone was seen a handful of times. The chain uses TRBV2 and TRBJ2-1, with 10 positions matching TRBD2. The length of the CDR3 is 15 residues. The germline V gene has CDR1 SNHLY and CDR2 FYNNEI. Unmatched junction bases numbered 9, after V lost 6 bases and J lost 7 bases. Here the CDR3 reads CASSRSGGAYNEQFF. CDR3 nucleotides: TGTGCCAGCAGCCGGAGCGGGGGGGCTTATAATGAGCAGTTCTTC.

This clone occurred once. The chain links TRBV10-2 to TRBJ2-5; TRBD2 might be the D (5 bases). The germline V gene has CDR1 WSHSY and CDR2 SAAADI. The V end lost 2 bases, the J end lost 4 bases, and 8 bases lay between the germline ends. This CDR3 spans 13 amino acids. The CDR3 here is CASSEMGRETQYF. The DNA for the CDR3 is TGCGCCAGCAGTGAGATGGGGAGAGAGACCCAGTACTTC.

The rearrangement links TRBV30 to TRBJ2-7, with D perhaps matching TRBD1 or TRBD2 (5 bases each). The germline V gene encodes CDR1 GTSNPN and CDR2 SVGIG (reference sequence). CDR3 length equals 13 residues. V was trimmed by 7 bases and J by 9 bases, leaving 22 bases between them. The DNA for the CDR3 is TGTGCCTCCACCGGGACCGATTTTAGTGGGCAGTACTTC. Residues: CASTGTDFSGQYF.

There are a few counts of this clone. The gene calls are TRBV5-6 and TRBJ1-3; no clear D gene. CDR1 SGHDT and CDR2 YYEEEE come from the germline V gene. This CDR3 contains 14 residues. The ends were cut back, 0 bases at V and 4 bases at J, with 8 bases in the middle. The CDR3 DNA sequence: TGTGCCAGCAGCTTGGGACCCGGGGGAAACACCATATATTTT. Translation: CASSLGPGGNTIYF.

CDR3 amino acids: CASSGPVGGSPLHF. DNA for the CDR3: TGTGCCAGCAGTGGACCAGTGGGTGGGTCACCCCTCCACTTT. The V and J genes are TRBV6-1 and TRBJ1-6; D not certain. The length of the CDR3 is 14 residues. Per germline, CDR1 MNHNS and CDR2 SASEGT. V dropped 4 bases and J dropped 10 bases, with 14 bases sitting between them.

This clone was picked up a small number of times. This chain joins TRBV7-2 and TRBJ2-2, with 8 bases aligning to TRBD2. The V gene's germline CDR1 is SGHTA and CDR2 FQGNSA. The V segment lost 5 bases and the J segment 5 bases; nucleotides outside the gene matches: 10. The CDR3 extends over 16 amino acids. The CDR3 nucleotides are TGTGCCAGCAGCCTCAGGGCGGGAGGAGTTACCGGGGAGCTGTTTTTT. Its translation is CASSLRAGGVTGELFF.

The J gene is TRBJ2-5, the V gene TRBV2; 11 nucleotides agree with TRBD1. The CDR3 loop spans 14 amino acids. Germline V gives CDR1 SNHLY, CDR2 FYNNEI. The V and J ends lost 8 bases and 5 bases, in that order; junction bases with no gene match: 7. The CDR3 DNA reads TGTGCCAGCTCGGGACAGGGGGTGTCGGAGACCCAGTACTTC. Residues: CASSGQGVSETQYF.

The chain uses TRBV19 and TRBJ2-1, with a weak D call TRBD2 (5 bases). CDR3 length equals 18 residues. The V gene lost 1 base and the J gene lost 2 bases, with 18 bases spanning the gap. Looked up from germline, CDR1 is LNHDA and CDR2 is SQIVND (reference sequence). The CDR3 region is CASSIGGGLLAPYNEQFF. The CDR3 DNA follows: TGTGCCAGTAGTATAGGGGGTGGGCTCCTAGCCCCCTACAATGAGCAGTTCTTC.